This TCR beta chain is drawn from a study of OX40 agonist ivuxolimab in advanced cancers. Produced via immunoSEQ multiplex PCR; TCRdb's table is partial and in-frame only. Here the sample spans 60,000 to 75,000 clones, approximately 81% being singletons. Study-wide points: Relative to CD4+, CD8+ T cells held more expanded clones on average.

The germline V gene has CDR1 MGHDK and CDR2 SYGVNS. The CDR3 sequence is 13 residues long. V lost 6 bases to trimming and J lost 4 bases; unmatched junction nucleotides: 1. As regards this clone: Its antigen is not identified.

The V and J genes are TRBV25-1 and TRBJ1-1; 11 bases map to TRBD1. The TCR sequence derives from an adult with an advanced solid tumor such as melanoma, head and neck, liver or kidney cancer. This sample comprised CD4+ or CD8+ T cells sorted from blood, obtained in a trial of the OX40 agonist ivuxolimab. The CDR3 spells CASRGTGGTEAFF. DNA of the CDR3: TGTGCCAGCAGAGGGACAGGGGGCACTGAAGCTTTCTTT. Full variable domain (rest looked up from reference TRBV25-1 and TRBJ1-1): EADIYQTPRYLVIGTGKKITLECSQTMGHDKMYWYQQDPGMELHLIHYSYGVNSTEKGDLSSESTVSRIRTEHFPLTLESARPSHTSQYLCASRGTGGTEAFFGQGTRLTVV.